This TCR beta chain came from a study of CD8+ T cells in alopecia areata. Extraction of RNA preceded its reverse transcription into cDNA, which served as the sequencing template. Some clones are missing from TCRdb's copy, which holds only in-frame ones; the method was immunoSEQ multiplex PCR. The repertoire consists of about 150,000 clones, with approximately 60% occurring once and the leading ten covering 30% to 45%. J lost 3 bases, V lost 3 bases, and 8 bases had no gene match. The CDR3 has 17 residues. Germline V gives CDR1 MGHDK, CDR2 SYGVNS. As to this clone: Its specificity is not known.

Findings of the study overall: Sharing of TCRs across patients appeared less clear than in mice, possibly for HLA-related reasons. Lesional tissue from the scalp (especially in alopecia totalis/universalis) showed higher clonality than normal scalp.

The specimen was CD8+ T cells sorted from blood. The origin of this receptor is a human donor in good health. The rearrangement uses TRBV25-1 and TRBJ1-5, with 10 bases identical to TRBD1. The CDR3 DNA is TGTGCCAGCAGTGAGAACGGGGACAGGGGTTTCAATCAGCCCCAGCATTTT. It is translated as CASSENGDRGFNQPQHF.